A single sample is the source of the 8 T cell receptor beta chains below, sequenced in a study of cytomegalovirus exposure and HLA in healthy donors. Primers included in the PCR were 60 Vbeta and 13 Jbeta primers. Clones were read by immunoSEQ multiplex PCR, and TCRdb kept only the in-frame ones, dropping some. The data show approximately 200,000 clones, approximately 81% seen once. Sequencing used PBMCs. Receptors originate from a woman aged 18-29 years in good health and CMV-seropositive.

V and J are TRBV5-5 and TRBJ1-5, with TRBD1 matching 11 bases. Germline values: CDR1 SGHKS, CDR2 YYEKEE (reference sequence). The trim removed 3 bases at V and 2 bases at J, leaving 4 bases unmatched. This CDR3 region has 16 residues. CDR3 sequence: CASSWTGGAGNQPQHF. DNA for the CDR3: TGTGCCAGCAGCTGGACAGGGGGCGCGGGCAATCAGCCCCAGCATTTT.

The rearrangement links TRBV11-1 to TRBJ1-1, with 9 bases lining up with TRBD1. The CDR3 sequence is 15 residues long. Germline values: CDR1 SGHAT, CDR2 FQDESV (reference sequence). The V and J ends lost 5 bases and 3 bases, in that order; junction bases with no gene match: 7. In nucleotides, the CDR3 is TGTGCCAGCAGCCCTGGGGACAGGGATCACACTGAAGCTTTCTTT. Translated: CASSPGDRDHTEAFF.

V gene TRBV14 combines with J gene TRBJ2-6; tentatively, D is TRBD1 (6 bases). The CDR3 is made up of 17 amino acids. The germline gives CDR1 SGHDN, CDR2 FVKESK. Trimming took off 0 bases at V and 2 bases at J, with 11 bases between the two ends. DNA of the CDR3: TGTGCCAGCAGCCAAGATCGTGAGGGGGCTGGGGCCAACGTCCTGACTTTC. Protein sequence: CASSQDREGAGANVLTF.

The chain has TRBV7-9 and TRBJ2-1; 11 bases agree with TRBD2. V trimming: 3 bases; J trimming: 0 bases; junction bases outside the gene matches: 7. This CDR3 spans 18 amino acids. The germline CDR1 and CDR2 sequences are SEHNR and FQNEAQ (reference sequence). The CDR3 loop is CASSFLAGGLSSYNEQFF. DNA of the CDR3: TGTGCCAGCAGCTTTCTAGCGGGGGGCCTGAGCTCCTACAATGAGCAGTTCTTC.

The chain uses TRBV5-1 and TRBJ2-5; D possibly corresponds to TRBD2 (5 bases). Trimming took off 6 bases at V and 4 bases at J, with 13 bases between the two ends. In germline, CDR1 is SGHRS, CDR2 YFSETQ. There are 13 residues in the CDR3. The CDR3 here is CASKAGSRETQYF. The CDR3 DNA sequence: TGCGCCAGCAAGGCTGGGAGTAGAGAGACCCAGTACTTC.

The gene calls are TRBV7-2 and TRBJ2-7, with D unclear. Germline CDR1 SGHTA, CDR2 FQGNSA. Trimming took 0 bases from V and 2 from J, leaving 8 bases between them. The CDR3 consists of 14 residues. DNA for the CDR3: TGTGCCAGCAGCTTAGCGGGCCCGGCCTACGAGCAGTACGTC. Protein product: CASSLAGPAYEQYV.

CDR3 residues: CSASEGIGYTF. In nucleotides, the CDR3 is TGCAGTGCTAGTGAGGGAATTGGCTACACCTTC. V usage is TRBV20-1 and J usage is TRBJ1-2, with no clear D. Germline values: CDR1 DFQATT, CDR2 SNEGSKA (reference sequence). V shed 3 bases and J shed 7 bases, with 9 bases lying between them. The CDR3 is 11 amino acids.

The rearrangement joins TRBV7-9 to TRBJ1-3; maybe TRBD1 (5 bases). V lost 5 bases, J lost 2 bases, and 10 bases lay in between. The germline V gene encodes CDR1 SEHNR and CDR2 FQNEAQ (reference sequence). This CDR3 is 14 amino acids long. The CDR3 protein is CASSQAGTGNTIYF. DNA for the CDR3: TGTGCCAGCAGCCAAGCAGGGACTGGAAACACCATATATTTT.